This T cell receptor (beta chain) was captured in a study of T-cell memory formation after mild COVID-19. Each CDR3 protein is one row after TCRdb ran MiXCR on the 5' RACE reads. This sample has about 270,000 distinct CDR3 sequences, with roughly 17% found just once. A remark on this clonotype: Antigen unknown.

Broader study findings: Clones that contracted clustered mainly in CM and EM if CD4+ and in EMRA if CD8+. CD4/CD8 balance held among clones contracting day 15 to 85, and later expanders leaned CD4+.

This CDR3 has 15 residues. The germline V gene has CDR1 SGHDN and CDR2 FVKESK. J lost 3 bases, V lost 5 bases, and 9 bases had no gene match. This clonotype was sampled from a man between 18 and 29 years old who had mild COVID-19 (a few samples of this study predate the infection). Cell type and time point are not known. Sequenced: PBMCs or a T cell subset sorted from them (not recorded which). V usage is TRBV14 and J usage is TRBJ2-7; 8 positions match TRBD1. CDR3 nucleotide sequence: TGTGCCAGCAGCTACGGGACAGGTCATTTCTACGAGCAGTACTTC. This gives the protein CASSYGTGHFYEQYF.